Listed below are T cell receptor beta chains from one sample, sequenced in a study of blood T cell repertoires in COVID-19. Sequenced by immunoSEQ multiplex PCR; TCRdb stores in-frame clones only, minus some. The sample gives 100,000 to 150,000 clones, about four fifths of which show up once; 12% is in the top ten. Sequences were obtained from peripheral blood. The origin of the receptors is a woman in her thirties who had recovered from COVID-19. Both conserved end residues are part of each CDR3. D genes are given only for firm matches. Clone size is given for some rows only: seen once, a few or many times, or a class if the clone is expanded.

TRBD1,TRBJ2-3,once,TRBV3-1/TRBV3-2,CASSSGQGVDTQYF,TGTGCCAGCAGCTCCGGACAGGGGGTCGATACGCAGTATTTT
TRBD1,TRBJ1-3,-,TRBV10-3,CAISAGQGPGNTIYF,TGTGCCATCAGTGCGGGACAGGGTCCAGGAAACACCATATATTTT
TRBD1,TRBJ2-2,-,TRBV11-3,CASRKGATGELFF,TGTGCCAGCAGGAAGGGGGCGACCGGGGAGCTGTTTTTT
-,TRBJ2-3,-,TRBV6-4,CASSESVTDTQYF,TGTGCCAGCAGTGAGTCGGTTACAGATACGCAGTATTTT
-,TRBJ2-7,-,TRBV7-8,CASSSTSDFYEQYF,TGTGCCAGCAGCTCGACGTCGGACTTCTACGAGCAGTACTTC
TRBD1,TRBJ2-1,-,TRBV19,CASSIGQGAHYEQFF,TGTGCCAGTAGTATCGGACAGGGGGCGCATTATGAGCAGTTCTTC
-,TRBJ2-5,-,TRBV7-3,CASSPGQQETQYF,TGTGCCAGCAGCCCCGGACAGCAAGAGACCCAGTACTTC
-,TRBJ1-6,-,TRBV6-6,CASRDIPSPLHF,TGTGCCAGCAGGGACATACCATCACCCCTCCACTTT
TRBD2,TRBJ2-5,-,TRBV14,CASSQNAGTSQETQYF,TGTGCCAGCAGCCAGAACGCCGGGACTAGTCAAGAGACCCAGTACTTC
-,TRBJ2-1,-,TRBV18,CASSPLTRNNEQFF,TGTGCCAGCTCACCACTCACACGAAACAATGAGCAGTTCTTC
-,TRBJ2-4,-,TRBV15,CATSRSLGDISKIAKNIQYF,TGTGCCACCAGCAGAAGTCTAGGGGACATCTCTAAAATAGCCAAAAACATTCAGTACTTC
-,TRBJ2-2,-,TRBV2,CASIEGTGELFF,TGTGCCAGCATAGAGGGAACCGGGGAGCTGTTTTTT
TRBD1,TRBJ1-1,-,TRBV12-3/TRBV12-4,CASSGTGVTEAFF,TGTGCCAGCAGTGGGACAGGGGTCACTGAAGCTTTCTTT
TRBD2,TRBJ2-1,-,TRBV9,CASSVVAGANNEQFF,TGTGCCAGCAGCGTAGTAGCGGGAGCTAACAATGAGCAGTTCTTC
-,TRBJ2-7,-,TRBV3-1/TRBV3-2,CASSQGHEQYF,TGTGCCAGCAGCCAAGGGCACGAGCAGTACTTC
-,TRBJ1-1,many,TRBV3-1/TRBV3-2,CASVRGTEAFF,TGTGCCAGCGTGCGGGGAACTGAAGCTTTCTTT
TRBD1,TRBJ2-6,-,TRBV7-9,CASSLNTRTGGSGANVLTF,TGTGCCAGCAGTCTTAACACGCGGACAGGGGGCTCTGGGGCCAACGTCCTGACTTTC
-,TRBJ2-7,-,TRBV6-6,CASSFELDIYEQYF,TGTGCCAGCAGCTTTGAGCTCGATATCTACGAGCAGTACTTC
TRBD1,TRBJ1-2,few,TRBV5-1,CASSLDVSGQFNYGYTF,TGCGCCAGCAGCTTGGATGTGTCGGGACAGTTTAACTATGGCTACACCTTC
-,TRBJ1-5,-,TRBV20-1,CSASLASDQPQHF,TGCAGTGCTAGTTTGGCCAGCGATCAGCCCCAGCATTTT
-,TRBJ1-4,-,TRBV7-8,CASSFGIQATNEKLFF,TGTGCCAGCAGCTTCGGTATACAGGCAACTAATGAAAAACTGTTTTTT
-,TRBJ2-2,-,TRBV5-1,CASSLQGNTGELFF,TGCGCCAGCAGCTTGCAGGGGAACACCGGGGAGCTGTTTTTT
-,TRBJ2-7,-,TRBV2,CASSTDITYEQYF,TGTGCCAGCAGTACTGACATCACCTACGAGCAGTACTTC
-,TRBJ1-2,-,TRBV28,CASSLDSLNYGYTF,TGTGCCAGCAGTTTAGACAGCCTTAACTATGGCTACACCTTC
-,TRBJ2-7,few,TRBV4-2,CASSQDLSSGGPYEQYF,TGTGCCAGCAGCCAAGATCTTTCGAGCGGTGGACCCTACGAGCAGTACTTC
-,TRBJ1-1,-,TRBV3-1/TRBV3-2,CASSQAAEATEAFF,TGTGCCAGCAGCCAAGCCGCGGAGGCGACTGAAGCTTTCTTT
-,TRBJ2-4,-,TRBV4-1,CASSHPVAKNIQYF,TGCGCCAGCAGCCACCCGGTAGCCAAAAACATTCAGTACTTC
-,TRBJ2-1,-,TRBV10-1,CASSEKLLAANEQFF,TGCGCCAGCAGTGAGAAACTTCTGGCGGCCAATGAGCAGTTCTTC
TRBD1,TRBJ1-1,-,TRBV5-1,CASSFLGGGNTEAFF,TGCGCCAGCAGCTTTCTAGGGGGCGGGAACACTGAAGCTTTCTTT
-,TRBJ1-2,-,TRBV21-1,CASSIDRGRFGYTF,TGTGCCAGCAGCATAGACAGGGGGCGGTTTGGCTACACCTTC
-,TRBJ1-3,-,TRBV5-6,CASSTGLAGNTIYF,TGTGCCAGCAGTACAGGGCTAGCTGGAAACACCATATATTTT
TRBD1,TRBJ2-7,once,TRBV25-1,CAIGTGRQGEQYF,TGTGCCATCGGGACAGGGCGACAAGGCGAGCAGTACTTC
TRBD1,TRBJ1-1,-,TRBV5-4,CASSPQGANTEAFF,TGTGCCAGCAGCCCACAGGGGGCGAACACTGAAGCTTTCTTT